Below, 2 T cell receptor beta chains from the same sample are listed, as sequenced in a study of blood T cell repertoires in COVID-19. Sequencing was performed with immunoSEQ multiplex PCR; in TCRdb, only in-frame clones are kept and a portion is missing. The sample consists of about 67,000 clones, around 87% of them appearing once. Specimen: peripheral blood. These receptors were taken from a man aged 50 to 60 with active COVID-19.

The V gene is TRBV6-5, the J gene TRBJ2-3; 8 nucleotides agree with TRBD2. Germline trimming cut 4 bases from V and 5 bases from J; bases unmatched to any gene: 8. Germline V gene sequence: CDR1 MNHEY, CDR2 SVGAGI. This CDR3 has 15 amino acids. The CDR3 coding sequence is TGTGCCAGCAGTTCCCAGCGGGAGTTTGGAGATACGCAGTATTTT. This sequence encodes CASSSQREFGDTQYF.

In its sample, this clone was seen a few times. The chain has TRBV19 and TRBJ1-5, with D uncertain. V was cut by 9 bases and J by 2 bases, with 8 bases left in between. Germline lookup yields CDR1 LNHDA and CDR2 SQIVND (reference sequence). The CDR3 extends over 12 amino acids. CDR3 nucleotides: TGTGCCAGCCGGGATGGCAATCAGCCCCAGCATTTT. This codes for CASRDGNQPQHF.